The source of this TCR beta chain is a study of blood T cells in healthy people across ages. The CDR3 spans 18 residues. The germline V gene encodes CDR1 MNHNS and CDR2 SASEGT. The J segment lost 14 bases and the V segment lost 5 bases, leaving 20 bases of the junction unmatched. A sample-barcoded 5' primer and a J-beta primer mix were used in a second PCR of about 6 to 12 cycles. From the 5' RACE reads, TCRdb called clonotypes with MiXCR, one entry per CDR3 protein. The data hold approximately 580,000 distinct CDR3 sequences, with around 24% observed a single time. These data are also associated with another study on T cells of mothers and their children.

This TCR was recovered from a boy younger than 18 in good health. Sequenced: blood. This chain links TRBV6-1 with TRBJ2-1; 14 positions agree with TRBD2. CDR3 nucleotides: TGTGCCAGCAGTCCTATTTCCGGGACTAGCGGGAGTAACCCAAGTAAGTTCTTC. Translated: CASSPISGTSGSNPSKFF.